Reported below is one T cell receptor beta chain. The antigen remains undetermined. The CDR3 extends over 13 amino acids. Per the germline V gene, CDR1 is LGHDT and CDR2 is YNNKEL (reference sequence). Between the trimmed V and J ends, which lost 5 bases and 6 bases, there was a span of 11 bases. Sequencing of DNA taken from cultured CD4+ T cells relied on the Oncomine TCR Beta short-read assay. TCRdb independently ran MiXCR on the PCR reads; one entry per CDR3 protein. The repertoire has 20,000 to 25,000 distinct CDR3 sequences, nearly 55% of them found once; the top ten carry around 5.9%. Treatment described: roughly 10-day PBMC culture with coronavirus spike peptide pools or control peptides (ViraFEST assay). The sample is drawn from a study of vaccination and CD4 T cells after COVID-19.

This TCR was recovered from a human donor who had recovered from COVID-19. The V and J genes are TRBV3-1 and TRBJ1-5; tentatively, D is TRBD1 (5 bases). Specimen: CD4+ T cells from blood, cultured in vitro. CDR3 loop: CASSKGRAQPQHF. The CDR3 DNA reads as TGTGCCAGCAGCAAGGGGAGGGCTCAGCCCCAGCATTTT.